These 3 T cell receptor beta chains were sequenced from one sample in a study of T cell responses to AZD1222 COVID-19 vaccine. TCRdb keeps only in-frame clones here, not all; method: immunoSEQ multiplex PCR. The data hold 90,000 to 120,000 clones, with approximately 90% observed a single time. Sequencing used peripheral blood, obtained on day 0 of AZD1222 vaccination. The receptor source for this set is an adult in good health.

The chain has TRBV5-8 and TRBJ2-3, with 9 nucleotides matching TRBD2. Germline CDR1 is SGHTS and CDR2 is YDEGEE. This CDR3 region has 15 residues. Germline trimming cut 0 bases from V and 4 bases from J; bases unmatched to any gene: 3. In DNA, the CDR3 is TGTGCCAGCAGCTTGGGGACTAGCGAGGCAGATACGCAGTATTTT. Residues: CASSLGTSEADTQYF.

The CDR3: CASSRGTGGPEQYF. The CDR3 bases are TGTGCCAGCAGTCGGGGGACAGGGGGCCCCGAGCAGTACTTC. The chain combines TRBV2 with TRBJ2-7, with 12 positions matching TRBD1. Germline-derived CDR1 and CDR2 are SNHLY and FYNNEI. V gave up 5 bases and J gave up 6 bases; unmatched junction bases: 5. This CDR3 region has 14 residues.

The rearrangement joins TRBV9 to TRBJ2-2; possibly TRBD1 or TRBD2 for D (6 bases each). V shed 0 bases and J shed 5 bases, with 11 bases lying between them. The CDR3 is 15 amino acids. CDR1 and CDR2 from the germline V gene are SGDLS and YYNGEE. The CDR3 coding sequence is TGTGCCAGCAGCGTAGCCAGGGGAGGAACCGGGGAGCTGTTTTTT. Encoded protein: CASSVARGGTGELFF.